These 27 T cell receptor beta chains came from one sample sequenced in a study of blood T cell repertoires in COVID-19. This table comes from immunoSEQ multiplex PCR, and its TCRdb copy is limited to in-frame clones, with some not included. Found here are roughly 80,000 clones, around 83% of them singletons; the top ten hold under 35%. Material: peripheral blood. Source of these receptors: a human donor in a cohort sampled during active COVID-19.

The V and J genes are TRBV5-1 and TRBJ2-7, with 12 bases aligning to TRBD2. J gave up 7 bases and V 3 bases, and 5 bases lay outside the gene matches. The CDR3 covers 14 residues. In germline, CDR1 is SGHRS, CDR2 YFSETQ. The CDR3 DNA is TGCGCCAGCAGCTCGACTAGCGGGGGAGTGGAGCAGTACTTC. It codes for CASSSTSGGVEQYF.

The chain links TRBV14 to TRBJ2-4; 7 bases are shared with TRBD2. J gave up 5 bases and V 5 bases, and 3 bases lay outside the gene matches. The germline CDR1 and CDR2 sequences are SGHDN and FVKESK. The CDR3 length is 13 residues. The CDR3 bases are TGTGCCAGCAGCTCCCGGGGGGAAAACATTCAGTACTTC. It translates to CASSSRGENIQYF.

The chain recombines TRBV27 with TRBJ1-4; 7 bases match TRBD1. J gave up 10 bases and V 3 bases, and 2 bases lay outside the gene matches. The CDR3 totals 12 residues. CDR1 and CDR2 from the germline V gene are MNHEY and SMNVEV (reference sequence). The CDR3 nucleotides read TGTGCCAGCAGTTTCCCAGGGGGAAAACTGTTTTTT. Amino acids: CASSFPGGKLFF.

This chain uses TRBV7-9 with TRBJ1-2; 7 nucleotides line up with TRBD1. This CDR3 comprises 14 residues. V gave up 3 bases and J gave up 6 bases; unmatched junction bases: 7. Germline lookup yields CDR1 SEHNR and CDR2 FQNEAQ (reference sequence). CDR3 sequence: CASSLATGFHGYTF. For the CDR3, the DNA is TGTGCCAGCAGCTTGGCGACAGGGTTCCATGGCTACACCTTC.

This clone was seen repeatedly, ten times or more. This sequence joins TRBV12-3 or TRBV12-4 and TRBJ1-4; D is unresolved. CDR3 length: 12 residues. Trimming cost V 5 bases and J 13 bases, with 14 bases left between them. CDR3 nucleotides: TGTGCCAGCAGTCTCGGAGTGCTGAGACTGTTTTTT. Its translation: CASSLGVLRLFF.

The chain employs TRBV3-1 (or the pseudogene TRBV3-2) and TRBJ1-2, with D maybe TRBD1 (6 bases). V lost 0 bases and J 5 bases, leaving 13 bases between the germline ends. The CDR3 length is 15 residues. The germline V gene encodes CDR1 LGHDT and CDR2 YNNKEL (reference sequence). This CDR3 reads CASSQDIGQLYGYTF. The DNA for the CDR3 is TGTGCCAGCAGCCAAGATATTGGACAGCTGTATGGCTACACCTTC.

The chain employs TRBV3-1 (or the pseudogene TRBV3-2) and TRBJ1-2, with TRBD1 matching over 8 bases. Germline assignment: CDR1 LGHDT and CDR2 YNNKEL (reference sequence). The CDR3 loop spans 14 amino acids. V trimming: 0 bases; J trimming: 7 bases; junction bases outside the gene matches: 4. CDR3 amino acids: CASSQDRGQGGYTF. The DNA of the CDR3 is TGTGCCAGCAGCCAAGACAGGGGGCAAGGTGGCTACACCTTC.

This clone was recorded a few times. This chain connects TRBV7-9 to TRBJ1-1; D might be TRBD1 (6 bases). CDR3 length: 11 amino acids. The germline V gene encodes CDR1 SEHNR and CDR2 FQNEAQ (reference sequence). Trimming removed 1 base from V and 10 bases from J, with 7 bases in between. The CDR3 nucleotides are TGTGCCAGCAGCTTAGGCAGGGGAGCTTTCTTT. Translated, it gives CASSLGRGAFF.

The gene calls are TRBV3-1 (or the pseudogene TRBV3-2) and TRBJ1-4; TRBD1 matches at 7 bases. V dropped 4 bases and J dropped 2; count of bases not matched to a gene: 4. The CDR3 is 15 residues long. Germline-derived CDR1 and CDR2 are LGHDT and YNNKEL (reference sequence). CDR3: CASSRTGDTNEKLFF. The CDR3 DNA is TGTGCCAGCAGCCGAACAGGGGATACTAATGAAAAACTGTTTTTT.

In this sample, this clone turned up a few times. The V call is TRBV19, the J call TRBJ1-6; D is possibly TRBD1 (6 bases). The CDR3 extends over 15 amino acids. Germline assignment: CDR1 LNHDA and CDR2 SQIVND (reference sequence). V gave up 4 bases and J gave up 7 bases, with 14 bases separating them. Here the CDR3 DNA reads TGTGCCAGTAGTACCTTCCGGGGGGCAAATTCACCCCTCCACTTT. Encoded protein: CASSTFRGANSPLHF.

The chain carries TRBV7-3 and TRBJ2-2; no definite D call. This CDR3 comprises 15 residues. Germline CDR1 SGHTA, CDR2 FQGTGA. V shed 3 bases and J shed 3 bases, with 11 bases lying between them. Written as DNA, the CDR3 is TGTGCCAGCAGCTTGAGAAGTGCCCACACCGGGGAGCTGTTTTTT. Encoded protein: CASSLRSAHTGELFF.

V gene TRBV15 combines with J gene TRBJ2-2; 10 nucleotides match TRBD1. The CDR3 consists of 16 residues. Germline V gene sequence: CDR1 LNHNV, CDR2 YYDKDF (reference sequence). V was clipped by 4 bases and J by 7 bases; unmatched bases: 9. DNA of the CDR3: TGTGCCACCAGCATCGGGACAGGGGATTTTGGCGGGGAGCTGTTTTTT. It is translated as CATSIGTGDFGGELFF.

The rearrangement joins TRBV18 to TRBJ1-1; D unclear. This CDR3 is 14 amino acids long. Germline CDR1 and CDR2: KGHSH and LQKENI. V was pared by 2 bases and J by 0 bases, with 7 bases between. The CDR3 DNA sequence: TGTGCCAGCTCACCATCAGGTATGAACACTGAAGCTTTCTTT. Translating it yields CASSPSGMNTEAFF.

This clone has only one observation. CDR3 residues: CASSVEGSPGYTF. CDR3 bases: TGTGCCAGCAGCGTAGAGGGGTCCCCTGGCTACACCTTC. The chain has TRBV9 and TRBJ1-2; a weak D match, TRBD1 (5 bases). The germline V and J ends were trimmed by 0 bases and 7 bases, with 10 bases remaining between them. Per the germline V gene, CDR1 is SGDLS and CDR2 is YYNGEE. This CDR3 is 13 amino acids long.

The J gene is TRBJ2-5, the V gene TRBV13, with 7 bases matching TRBD2. Germline V gene sequence: CDR1 PRHDT, CDR2 FYEKMQ (reference sequence). J gave up 1 base and V 3 bases, and 2 bases lay outside the gene matches. The CDR3 sequence is 14 residues long. The CDR3 coding sequence is TGTGCCAGCAGCTTGGGCGGGGGCCAAGAGACCCAGTACTTC. This encodes CASSLGGGQETQYF.

The chain joins TRBV4-1 to TRBJ2-7; 8 nucleotides align to TRBD2. The CDR3 has 15 amino acids. J lost 6 bases, V lost 3 bases, and 10 bases had no gene match. Germline CDR1 and CDR2: MGHRA and YSYEKL. The CDR3 nucleotides read TGCGCCAGCAGCCATCAATCGGGGGGGCGCTCCGAGCAGTACTTC. Its translation is CASSHQSGGRSEQYF.

The chain combines TRBV7-2 with TRBJ1-4; a possible D gene is TRBD1 (5 bases). The CDR3 runs 15 residues. Trimming removed 1 base from V and 3 bases from J, with 9 bases in between. The V gene's germline CDR1 is SGHTA and CDR2 FQGNSA. CDR3 DNA: TGTGCCAGCAGCTTAGGTGGGGCCCCTAATGAAAAACTGTTTTTT. It codes for CASSLGGAPNEKLFF.

This clone was seen only once. The gene calls are TRBV6-2 or TRBV6-3 and TRBJ1-2; 9 bases are a match to TRBD1. Trimming removed 5 bases from V and 0 bases from J; junction bases left unmatched: 4. This CDR3 region has 15 residues. In germline, CDR1 is MNHEY, CDR2 SVGEGT. The CDR3 DNA sequence: TGTGCCAGCAGTATACAGGGGGCCGCTAACTATGGCTACACCTTC. Its protein is CASSIQGAANYGYTF.

This clone was found once. This sequence joins TRBV24-1 and TRBJ1-1, with a weak D call TRBD1 (6 bases). The V and J ends lost 5 bases and 1 base respectively, with 7 bases between them. Germline V lookup: CDR1 KGHDR, CDR2 SFDVKD. CDR3 length: 13 amino acids. CDR3 sequence reads: CATSATGNTEAFF. The CDR3 DNA reads as TGTGCCACCAGTGCGACAGGGAACACTGAAGCTTTCTTT.

J is TRBJ1-5 and V is TRBV6-4; 7 nucleotides align to TRBD1. In germline, CDR1 is MRHNA, CDR2 SNTAGT. The CDR3 is 15 residues long. V lost 1 base to trimming and J lost 3 bases; unmatched junction nucleotides: 3. CDR3 loop: CASSDFDRVNQPQHF. For the CDR3, the DNA is TGTGCCAGCAGTGACTTTGACAGGGTCAATCAGCCCCAGCATTTT.

This clone has more than one count but fewer than ten. The chain is built from TRBV5-1 and TRBJ1-3; the match to TRBD1 covers 8 bases. Germline lookup yields CDR1 SGHRS and CDR2 YFSETQ. CDR3 length: 14 residues. J lost 3 bases, V lost 6 bases, and 5 bases had no gene match. The CDR3 region has the DNA TGCGCCAGCAAGCCAGGGGGCGATGGAAACACCATATATTTT. It encodes CASKPGGDGNTIYF.

The chain uses TRBV4-1 and TRBJ1-2; a possible D gene is TRBD1 (6 bases). Germline-derived CDR1 and CDR2 are MGHRA and YSYEKL. CDR3 length: 16 amino acids. V gave up 0 bases and J gave up 3 bases, with 14 bases separating them. This CDR3 reads CASSQEGDTRYYGYTF. The CDR3 coding sequence is TGCGCCAGCAGCCAAGAGGGGGACACGAGGTACTATGGCTACACCTTC.

V is TRBV7-9 and J is TRBJ2-7, with D possibly being TRBD1 (6 bases). The CDR3 runs to 14 residues. CDR1 SEHNR and CDR2 FQNEAQ come from the germline V gene (reference sequence). Trimming removed 5 bases from V and 2 bases from J, with 13 bases in between. The DNA of the CDR3 is TGTGCCAGCAGCCGCTACGGACAGACCTACGAGCAGTACTTC. Amino acids: CASSRYGQTYEQYF. The variable domain in full, with the rest retrieved from reference TRBV7-9 and TRBJ2-7, is DTGVSQNPRHKITKRGQNVTFRCDPISEHNRLYWYRQTLGQGPEFLTYFQNEAQLEKSRLLSDRFSAERPKGSFSTLEIQRTEQGDSAMYLCASSRYGQTYEQYFGPGTRLTVT.

This chain links TRBV3-1 (or the pseudogene TRBV3-2) with TRBJ2-5; D is perhaps TRBD2 (5 bases). This CDR3 region has 11 residues. The germline V and J ends were trimmed by 0 bases and 9 bases, with 5 bases remaining between them. From germline, CDR1 is LGHDT and CDR2 YNNKEL (reference sequence). The CDR3 reads CASSQERAQYF. In DNA form, the CDR3 reads TGTGCCAGCAGCCAAGAGAGGGCCCAGTACTTC.

A single count supports this clone. This chain connects TRBV12-3 or TRBV12-4 to TRBJ1-5; the D is unclear. The CDR3 is 13 amino acids. V was cut by 0 bases and J by 11 bases, with 11 bases left in between. CDR3 sequence: CASSLAPAPTQHF. CDR3 DNA sequence: TGTGCCAGCAGTTTAGCACCCGCGCCCACCCAGCATTTT.

The chain is built from TRBV7-9 and TRBJ1-3, with no clear D. The CDR3 has 17 amino acids. Germline-derived CDR1 and CDR2 are SEHNR and FQNEAQ (reference sequence). V lost 0 bases and J lost 1, with 13 bases in between. CDR3 nucleotides: TGTGCCAGCAGCTTAGCTTCGTTTTCGGGGTCTGGAAACACCATATATTTT. This gives the protein CASSLASFSGSGNTIYF.

The chain links TRBV7-9 to TRBJ1-3; 9 bases fit TRBD1. Germline assignment: CDR1 SEHNR and CDR2 FQNEAQ (reference sequence). Trimming took 5 bases from V and 1 from J; bases not matched to a gene: 6. The CDR3 consists of 16 residues. The chain's CDR3 is CASSPRGQGSGNTIYF. The CDR3 DNA sequence: TGTGCCAGCAGCCCCCGGGGACAGGGATCTGGAAACACCATATATTTT.